A selection of T cell receptor beta chains follows, all from one sample in a study of preoperative IRX-2 immunotherapy in early breast cancer. Sequencing was performed with immunoSEQ multiplex PCR; in TCRdb, only in-frame clones are kept and a portion is missing. This sample has about 98,000 clones, with roughly 88% found just once. Sequenced material: tumor tissue, taken after IRX-2 immunotherapy. The origin of the receptors is a human donor with breast cancer. Each CDR3 is given with its conserved first and last residue. The D gene is left open where the match is weak.

d_call j_call v_call cdr3_nt cdr3_aa
TRBD1 TRBJ2-7 TRBV19 TGTGCCAGTAGTGCCCTGACAGGGGCCGGGGAGCAGTACTTC CASSALTGAGEQYF
. TRBJ2-1 TRBV11-3 TGTGCCAGCAGCCCCGAAAGCGGCACCTACAATGAGCAGTTCTTC CASSPESGTYNEQFF
TRBD2 TRBJ2-7 TRBV10-1 TGCGCCAGCAGAGGACTAGCGGGATGTTACGAGCAGTACTTC CASRGLAGCYEQYF
. TRBJ1-6 TRBV1 TGCGCCAGCAGCCAAGACGACAGGGGAGGCTCACCCCTCCACTTT CASSQDDRGGSPLHF
. TRBJ2-1 TRBV23-1 TGCGCCAGCAGTCAATGGCGACGAAAATGGGATGAGCAGTTCTTC CASSQWRRKWDEQFF
. TRBJ1-1 TRBV29-1 TGCAGCGTTGTCTTGACAGGATCGAACACTGAAGCTTTCTTT CSVVLTGSNTEAFF
. TRBJ2-5 TRBV18 TGTGCCAGCTCACCACAAGGGAGCGGAGAGACCCAGTACTTC CASSPQGSGETQYF
TRBD2 TRBJ2-3 TRBV11-3 TGTGCCAGCAGCTCGAAAGTGGCTAGCGGGATCACAGATACGCAGTATTTT CASSSKVASGITDTQYF
TRBD1 TRBJ2-5 TRBV28 TGTGCCAGCAGTACCGGGACAGGGTCGCGAGAGACCCAGTACTTC CASSTGTGSRETQYF
TRBD1 TRBJ2-1 TRBV7-6 TGTGCTAGCAGCTTGGGACAGGGATCCAATGAGCAGTTCTTC CASSLGQGSNEQFF
. TRBJ1-4 TRBV6-4 TGTGCCAGCAGCCATAACGAAAAACTGTTTTTT CASSHNEKLFF
TRBD1 TRBJ1-3 TRBV5-1 TGCGCCAGCAGCTCAACAGGGGTCTCGGGAAACACCATATATTTT CASSSTGVSGNTIYF
. TRBJ1-3 TRBV30 TGTGCCTGGACAGTTCGGACGGGGGCCACCTCTGGAAACACCATATATTTT CAWTVRTGATSGNTIYF